A selection of T cell receptor beta chains follows, all from one sample in a study of blood T cell repertoires in COVID-19. The repertoire was sequenced with immunoSEQ multiplex PCR; TCRdb's copy has only in-frame clones and lacks some. The sample holds 130,000 or so clones, roughly 86% seen once. Sequencing used peripheral blood. These receptors originate from a woman between 65 and 79 years old with COVID-19, enrolled during active disease. The CDR3 runs from the conserved cysteine through the conserved F or W. A D gene is named only where the DNA matches it firmly. Some rows have no size entry. The others give once, few or many, or a class for an expanded clone.

DNA,CDR3,D,length,V,size,J
TGTGCCAGCAGTCCCCAGACAGGGCCAGCCTCCTATAATTCACCCCTCCACTTT,CASSPQTGPASYNSPLHF,TRBD1,18,TRBV25-1,-,TRBJ1-6
TGTGCCAGCAGTTTAAGGCAGGGGCATGGCTACACCTTC,CASSLRQGHGYTF,-,13,TRBV27,-,TRBJ1-2
TGTGCCAGCAGCGTTCAGGGTAGCAACACTGAAGCTTTCTTT,CASSVQGSNTEAFF,-,14,TRBV9,-,TRBJ1-1
TGTGCCAGCAGCTTACGGGGTAACTATGGCTACACCTTC,CASSLRGNYGYTF,-,13,TRBV5-4,-,TRBJ1-2
TGTGCCAGCAGCGAGGAGTCAGGGGGCCTTAATTCACCCCTCCACTTT,CASSEESGGLNSPLHF,TRBD1,16,TRBV7-2,once,TRBJ1-6
TGTGCCAGCAGACCCGACAGGGCCTCTGGAAACACCATATATTTT,CASRPDRASGNTIYF,TRBD1,15,TRBV6-5,-,TRBJ1-3
TGTGCCACCAGCAGAGATTTTGGTAGTAACACTGAAGCTTTCTTT,CATSRDFGSNTEAFF,-,15,TRBV15,few,TRBJ1-1
TGCGCCAGCAGCTTGTCGGCAGGGAACAATGAGCAGTTCTTC,CASSLSAGNNEQFF,-,14,TRBV5-1,-,TRBJ2-1
TGTGCCAGCAGCCTCGGGACAGCAAGGCTTGGCTACACCTTC,CASSLGTARLGYTF,TRBD1,14,TRBV3-1/TRBV3-2,-,TRBJ1-2
TGTGCCAGCAGCTTAGGAGGGTACCAAGAGACCCAGTACTTC,CASSLGGYQETQYF,-,14,TRBV7-9,-,TRBJ2-5
TGTGCCAGCAGCCTCCGACAGGGGACCCACTATGGCTACACCTTC,CASSLRQGTHYGYTF,TRBD1,15,TRBV11-2,once,TRBJ1-2
TGTGCCAGCAGCGTAGCTTCGGGCACCGGGGAGCTGTTTTTT,CASSVASGTGELFF,-,14,TRBV9,-,TRBJ2-2
TGTGCCAGCAGCCTTGGACAGGGGTCCAATCAGCCCCAGCATTTT,CASSLGQGSNQPQHF,TRBD1,15,TRBV9,-,TRBJ1-5
TGTGCCAGCAGCTTAGCAGGGATGGGCGGCTATGGCTACACCTTC,CASSLAGMGGYGYTF,-,15,TRBV11-2,once,TRBJ1-2
TGCAGTGCTAGTTTAGGGTGGGGGGGCTCCTACAATGAGCAGTTCTTC,CSASLGWGGSYNEQFF,TRBD2,16,TRBV20-1,-,TRBJ2-1
TGCGCCAGCAGCTTGGAGTACAACTCCTACAATGAGCAGTTCTTC,CASSLEYNSYNEQFF,-,15,TRBV5-1,-,TRBJ2-1
TGTGCCAGTAGTGGACTAGTTGTCACCGGGGAGCTGTTTTTT,CASSGLVVTGELFF,TRBD2,14,TRBV2,-,TRBJ2-2
TGTGCCAGCAGCTTCCGAAGACAGGGTATGGATAGCACAGATACGCAGTATTTT,CASSFRRQGMDSTDTQYF,TRBD1,18,TRBV7-9,-,TRBJ2-3
TGCGCCAGCAGTCAATCAATTACAGGCCTCTATGGCTACACCTTC,CASSQSITGLYGYTF,-,15,TRBV23-1,-,TRBJ1-2
TGTGCCAGCGGCCACCCCGCCGGGGGGGCCTACGAGCAGTACTTC,CASGHPAGGAYEQYF,TRBD2,15,TRBV6-5,once,TRBJ2-7
TGTGCCAGCAGCTTGGGGAGGCCGGGTAATTCACCCCTCCACTTT,CASSLGRPGNSPLHF,-,15,TRBV5-4,-,TRBJ1-6
TGTGCCACCAGTGCAGGGACAGGGCACAACAATGAGCAGTTCTTC,CATSAGTGHNNEQFF,TRBD1,15,TRBV24-1,-,TRBJ2-1
TGCAGCGTCGCGACAGGGGGTATGAGTCAGCCCCAGCATTTT,CSVATGGMSQPQHF,TRBD1,14,TRBV29-1,-,TRBJ1-5
TGTGCCAGTAGTCCCCGGGAGGGGCCCCACAATGAGCAGTTCTTC,CASSPREGPHNEQFF,TRBD2,15,TRBV19,-,TRBJ2-1
TGCGCCAGCAGCAATGGGGCCCCGGACAGGGTGGCTTCACCCCTCCACTTT,CASSNGAPDRVASPLHF,TRBD1,17,TRBV5-1,-,TRBJ1-6
TGTGCCACCAGGGGACAGGGTGGGGATCAGCCCCAGCATTTT,CATRGQGGDQPQHF,TRBD1,14,TRBV19,-,TRBJ1-5
TGTGCCAGCAGCTCGTCTGGAAACAGGGGGCCCTTAGCCAAAAACATTCAGTACTTC,CASSSSGNRGPLAKNIQYF,TRBD1,19,TRBV6-2/TRBV6-3,-,TRBJ2-4
TGTGCCAGCAGCGCCTGGGGACAGGGGGAGGAGACCCAGTACTTC,CASSAWGQGEETQYF,TRBD1,15,TRBV9,-,TRBJ2-5
TGTGCCATCAGTGACCCAGGACAGAACACTGAAGCTTTCTTT,CAISDPGQNTEAFF,-,14,TRBV10-3,-,TRBJ1-1
TGTGCCTGGACCAACCCCGGACTAGCGGGGGCCTACACCGGGGAGCTGTTTTTT,CAWTNPGLAGAYTGELFF,TRBD2,18,TRBV30,-,TRBJ2-2
TGTGCCAGCAGCCGGACAGGGTCGAACACTGAAGCTTTCTTT,CASSRTGSNTEAFF,TRBD1,14,TRBV7-9,-,TRBJ1-1
TGTGCCAGCAGCCGAGACCGGTCGTTGAACTATGGCTACACCTTC,CASSRDRSLNYGYTF,-,15,TRBV4-2,-,TRBJ1-2
TGCGCCAGCAGCTTACCCACAGGGGGCGATGAAAAACTGTTTTTT,CASSLPTGGDEKLFF,TRBD1,15,TRBV5-1,-,TRBJ1-4
TGTGCCAGCTCACCACCCAACAGGAAAGAGACCCAGTACTTC,CASSPPNRKETQYF,-,14,TRBV18,-,TRBJ2-5
TGTGCCAGCAGCTTAGACAGTAACTATGGCTACACCTTC,CASSLDSNYGYTF,-,13,TRBV7-9,-,TRBJ1-2
TGTGCCAGCAGTTTACGTGGGGGGTTCCTCACAGATACGCAGTATTTT,CASSLRGGFLTDTQYF,-,16,TRBV28,-,TRBJ2-3
TGTGCCAGCAGGGAGCCCCCGACTGTGAACACTGAAGCTTTCTTT,CASREPPTVNTEAFF,-,15,TRBV2,-,TRBJ1-1
TGTGCCAGCTCCATTGAGGACTCTGGAAACACCATATATTTT,CASSIEDSGNTIYF,-,14,TRBV18,-,TRBJ1-3
TGTGCCAGCAGCTTTATTCAGGAACAACAGCAGTTCTTC,CASSFIQEQQQFF,-,13,TRBV11-2,once,TRBJ2-1
TGCGCCAGCACCCGAGCCGGGACAGGGGGGACTGAAGCTTTCTTT,CASTRAGTGGTEAFF,TRBD1,15,TRBV5-1,-,TRBJ1-1
TGTGCCAGCAGCCCCGGACAGGCTCGGATGGCTTTCTTT,CASSPGQARMAFF,TRBD1,13,TRBV3-1/TRBV3-2,-,TRBJ1-1
TGCAGCGTTGAAAATCGGGCCAGGGAGGCAAGCGGCTACACCTTC,CSVENRAREASGYTF,-,15,TRBV29-1,-,TRBJ1-2
TGTGCCAGTAGTATAGTTACCCCGGGACAGGGGCCTCGCAACTATGGCTACACCTTC,CASSIVTPGQGPRNYGYTF,TRBD1,19,TRBV19,-,TRBJ1-2
TGTGCCACCAGACGGGAGGGTCTCACAGATACGCAGTATTTT,CATRREGLTDTQYF,TRBD2,14,TRBV24-1,few,TRBJ2-3
TGTGCCAGCTCACCTCGGACAGGAGAAATGAACACTGAAGCTTTCTTT,CASSPRTGEMNTEAFF,TRBD1,16,TRBV18,-,TRBJ1-1
TGTGCCAGCAGCCCCCGGGGGGGAAGGTACAATGAGCAGTTCTTC,CASSPRGGRYNEQFF,TRBD2,15,TRBV7-3,-,TRBJ2-1
TGTGCCAGCAGCCAAGGGACAGGGTTGGGTGAAGCTTTCTTT,CASSQGTGLGEAFF,TRBD1,14,TRBV3-1/TRBV3-2,-,TRBJ1-1
TGTGCCAGCAGCCCCCCCCGGGATACCGGGGAGCTGTTTTTT,CASSPPRDTGELFF,-,14,TRBV3-1/TRBV3-2,-,TRBJ2-2
TGTGCCAAAAGAAGGGGGTGCGCTAACTATGGCTACACCTTC,CAKRRGCANYGYTF,-,14,TRBV21-1,-,TRBJ1-2
TGTGCCAGCAGACCTCAGGGGATCGGAAACACCATATATTTT,CASRPQGIGNTIYF,-,14,TRBV2,-,TRBJ1-3